This T cell receptor (beta chain) was captured by sequencing in a study of cytomegalovirus exposure and HLA in healthy donors. Findings and limits, study-wide: Reports described diagnosis of cytomegalovirus status by the classifier as highly specific and sensitive. Most subjects had HLA-A and HLA-B alleles reportedly predicted accurately by TCR beta sequences.

Germline V gene data show CDR1 as WNHNN and CDR2 as SYGVQD (reference sequence). The CDR3 loop spans 16 amino acids. J was trimmed by 3 bases and V by 4 bases; bases with no gene match: 9. The PCR was carried out with 60 Vbeta primers and 13 Jbeta primers. Sequencing used immunoSEQ multiplex PCR; TCRdb keeps in-frame clones, though not all of them. The sample shows approximately 150,000 clones, 80% to 90% of them seen only once. This clone was picked up one time. The target antigen is unknown. The origin of this receptor is a man younger than 45 in good health and CMV-seropositive. J is TRBJ2-1 and V is TRBV10-1; 7 bases are shared with TRBD2. Source material: PBMCs. CDR3 DNA: TGCGCCAGCAGTGCGCAGCGGGAAGGCATCTACAATGAGCAGTTCTTC. Translation: CASSAQREGIYNEQFF.